These 3 T cell receptor beta chains were sequenced from one sample in a study of human T cells and chemical hapten exposure. One entry per CDR3 protein, called by TCRdb with MiXCR from the RACE reads. Found here are just over 350,000 distinct CDR3 sequences, about 6% of them singletons; the top ten hold about 5.4%. Time point in this sample: patch test 2, 6 weeks after DPC sensitization. Specified treatment: therapeutic diphenylcyclopropenone sensitization with weekly scalp DPC. The sequences come from whole blood, collected in connection with sensitization to the hapten diphenylcyclopropenone (DPC). The receptors derive from a woman younger than 35 with alopecia areata. Some clones in this sample may be carry-over from other donors' samples.

This clonotype showed up many times. The rearrangement uses TRBV20-1 and TRBJ2-3, with D possibly TRBD2 on 6 matching bases. The CDR3 consists of 14 residues. V gave up 0 bases and J gave up 2 bases, with 9 bases separating them. CDR1 is DFQATT, CDR2 SNEGSKA, per germline (reference sequence). The CDR3 loop is CSARDMGLTDTQYF. In DNA form, the CDR3 reads TGCAGTGCTAGAGATATGGGACTCACAGATACGCAGTATTTT.

J is TRBJ2-1 and V is TRBV4-1, with D perhaps being TRBD1 or TRBD2 (5 bases each). CDR1 MGHRA and CDR2 YSYEKL come from the germline V gene. The length of the CDR3 is 14 residues. V shed 3 bases and J shed 14 bases, with 20 bases lying between them. The CDR3 protein is CASSQQPGPLGEFF. The CDR3 DNA follows: TGCGCCAGCAGCCAGCAACCGGGACCCCTAGGAGAGTTCTTC.

Comment on this clonotype: Given a much more abundant clone one base away, this may be a read error. The genes are TRBV5-1 and TRBJ1-1, with 7 bases aligning to TRBD1. The CDR3 has 14 amino acids. CDR1 is SGHRS and CDR2 is YFSETQ in the germline V gene. The CDR3 bases are TGCGCCAGCAGCTCGCAGGGGGAAGGGACTGTAGCTTTCTTT. Amino acids: CASSSQGEGTVAFF.